These T cell receptor beta chains were read from a single sample in a study of cytomegalovirus exposure and HLA in healthy donors. Profiled with immunoSEQ multiplex PCR; TCRdb holds only in-frame clones, not every one. The top ten hold around 0.99% of the sample, which has under 150,000 clones, roughly 79% seen once. Source material: PBMCs. The receptors were gathered from a male donor in good health and CMV-seronegative. CDR3s include the opening cysteine and the closing phenylalanine or tryptophan. Each record gives: D gene, J gene, clone size, V gene, CDR3 protein, CDR3 DNA. D genes are given only for firm matches. Clone sizes are given selectively: once, few, many, or a class where the clone is expanded.

.,TRBJ2-7,once,TRBV5-5,CASSSSSYEQYF,TGTGCCAGCAGCTCTAGCTCCTACGAGCAGTACTTC
TRBD1,TRBJ1-6,.,TRBV29-1,CSARTGEDSPLHF,TGCAGCGCTCGGACAGGGGAGGATTCACCCCTCCACTTT
TRBD2,TRBJ2-7,.,TRBV9,CASSPGGGRVYEQYF,TGTGCCAGCAGCCCCGGGGGGGGCAGGGTCTACGAGCAGTACTTC
TRBD1,TRBJ1-1,few,TRBV6-5,CASSYGTENTEAFF,TGTGCCAGCAGTTACGGGACAGAGAACACTGAAGCTTTCTTT
.,TRBJ1-2,.,TRBV19,CASRTLTNYGYTF,TGTGCCAGCCGGACACTTACTAACTATGGCTACACCTTC
.,TRBJ1-2,few,TRBV6-6,CASLGQRYGYTF,TGTGCCAGCTTAGGACAGCGCTATGGCTACACCTTC
.,TRBJ1-1,.,TRBV6-6,CASSYSRSGRAFF,TGTGCCAGCAGTTACTCGAGGTCAGGGCGAGCTTTCTTT
TRBD2,TRBJ2-2,.,TRBV7-7,CASGGTGELFF,TGTGCTAGCGGGGGGACCGGGGAGCTGTTTTTT
.,TRBJ2-3,.,TRBV4-1,CASSQDGGAYADTQYF,TGCGCCAGCAGCCAAGATGGGGGGGCGTACGCAGATACGCAGTATTTT
.,TRBJ2-7,.,TRBV5-1,CASSLAGVGVHEQYF,TGCGCCAGCAGCTTGGCCGGTGTAGGGGTCCACGAGCAGTACTTC
.,TRBJ2-5,.,TRBV7-9,CASSQGAEQETQYF,TGTGCCAGCAGCCAAGGGGCAGAACAAGAGACCCAGTACTTC
.,TRBJ2-3,once,TRBV4-2,CASSHPFWAQGTSTDTQYF,TGTGCCAGCAGCCATCCTTTTTGGGCCCAGGGGACCAGCACAGATACGCAGTATTTT
.,TRBJ2-3,.,TRBV9,CASSPGGARVRDTQYF,TGTGCCAGCAGCCCCGGGGGAGCGAGGGTCAGGGATACGCAGTATTTT
TRBD1,TRBJ1-2,.,TRBV30,CAWGQGDRGYTF,TGTGCCTGGGGACAGGGCGATCGGGGCTACACCTTC
.,TRBJ1-4,.,TRBV7-7,CASTFRRPGANEKLFF,TGTGCTAGCACCTTTAGACGACCCGGGGCTAATGAAAAACTGTTTTTT
TRBD2,TRBJ2-2,.,TRBV4-3,CASSRGTRGNTGELFF,TGCGCCAGCAGCCGGGGGACTAGAGGAAACACCGGGGAGCTGTTTTTT